This T cell receptor (beta chain) was sequenced during a study of blood T cell repertoires in COVID-19. At the level of the study: Some COVID-19 samples were acute and others convalescent; all came from the United States, Italy and Spain. Sample material is recorded as cDNA or gDNA derived from T cells, B-cell-depleted T cells, or PBMCs.

Under the authors' procedure: Nucleated cell counts were estimated from reference gene primer amplification. Data came from immunoSEQ multiplex PCR; TCRdb stores just in-frame clones and leaves some out. The V and J calls and clone size were taken over from that table, and D and trimming were inferred from the DNA. The sample holds tens of thousands of clones; 85% to 90% are singletons and the top ten take 9.5% to 13%. V gave up 5 bases and J gave up 1 base, with 14 bases separating them. Germline CDR1 and CDR2: MNHEY and SVGEGT. This CDR3 comprises 15 residues. This TCR was recovered from a man in his sixties or seventies with active or convalescent COVID-19. Input material: peripheral blood. The chain joins TRBV6-2 or TRBV6-3 to TRBJ1-1, with a tentative D call TRBD1 (6 bases). Here the CDR3 DNA reads TGTGCCAGCAGTAACCCGGACAGACCGAACACTGAAGCTTTCTTT. Amino acid sequence: CASSNPDRPNTEAFF.